This T cell receptor beta chain originates from a study of cytomegalovirus exposure and HLA in healthy donors. Study observations and caveats: V- and J-gene trimming in TCR beta was tied to a missense DCLRE1C variant by an analysis performed later.

The PCR used 60 Vbeta and 13 Jbeta primers. Profiling relied on immunoSEQ multiplex PCR, and the TCRdb table lists in-frame clones only, not all of them. The sample contains 160,000 or so clones, about 78% of which appear only once. Germline CDR1 is LNHDA and CDR2 is SQIVND (reference sequence). CDR3 length: 12 residues. J lost 5 bases, V lost 6 bases, and 1 base had no gene match. This clone has a handful of counts. What it binds is unknown. The source material was PBMCs. The clonotype was recovered from a male donor in good health and CMV-seronegative. The chain recombines TRBV19 with TRBJ2-3; TRBD2 agrees at 8 bases. The CDR3 loop is CASRLAGDTQYF. In nucleotides, the CDR3 is TGTGCCAGTAGGCTAGCGGGAGATACGCAGTATTTT.